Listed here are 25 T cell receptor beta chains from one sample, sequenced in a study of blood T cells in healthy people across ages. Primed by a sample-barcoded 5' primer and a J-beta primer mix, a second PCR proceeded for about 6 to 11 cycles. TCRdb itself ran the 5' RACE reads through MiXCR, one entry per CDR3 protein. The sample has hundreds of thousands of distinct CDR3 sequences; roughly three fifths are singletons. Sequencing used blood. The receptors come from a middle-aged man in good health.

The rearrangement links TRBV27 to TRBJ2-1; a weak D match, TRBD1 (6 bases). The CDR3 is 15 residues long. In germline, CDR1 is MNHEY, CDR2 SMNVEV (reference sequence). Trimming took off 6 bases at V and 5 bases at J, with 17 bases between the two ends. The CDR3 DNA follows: TGTGCCAGCAGCCTCGCCGGGACACTCCACAATGAGCAGTTCTTC. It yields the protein CASSLAGTLHNEQFF.

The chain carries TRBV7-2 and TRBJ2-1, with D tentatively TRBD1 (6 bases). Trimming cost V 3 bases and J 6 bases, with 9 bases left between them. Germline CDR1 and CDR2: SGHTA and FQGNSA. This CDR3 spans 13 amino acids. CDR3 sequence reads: CASSLRQANEQFF. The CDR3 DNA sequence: TGTGCCAGCAGCTTGAGACAGGCCAATGAGCAGTTCTTC.

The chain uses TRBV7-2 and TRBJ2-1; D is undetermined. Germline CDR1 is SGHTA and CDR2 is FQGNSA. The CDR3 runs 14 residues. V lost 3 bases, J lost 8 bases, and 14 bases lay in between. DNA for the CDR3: TGTGCCAGCAGCTTTCCCCAAGCTGCAGATGAGCAGTTCTTC. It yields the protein CASSFPQAADEQFF.

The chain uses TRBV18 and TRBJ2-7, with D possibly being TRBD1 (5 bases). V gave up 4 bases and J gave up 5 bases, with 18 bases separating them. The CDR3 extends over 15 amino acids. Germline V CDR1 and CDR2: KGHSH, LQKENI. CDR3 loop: CASSLDGTGANEQYF. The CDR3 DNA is TGTGCCAGCTCACTCGACGGAACAGGCGCCAACGAGCAGTACTTC. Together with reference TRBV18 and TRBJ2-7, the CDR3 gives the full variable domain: NAGVMQNPRHLVRRRGQEARLRCSPMKGHSHVYWYRQLPEEGLKFMVYLQKENIIDESGMPKERFSAEFPKEGPSILRIQQVVRGDSAAYFCASSLDGTGANEQYFGPGTRLTVT.

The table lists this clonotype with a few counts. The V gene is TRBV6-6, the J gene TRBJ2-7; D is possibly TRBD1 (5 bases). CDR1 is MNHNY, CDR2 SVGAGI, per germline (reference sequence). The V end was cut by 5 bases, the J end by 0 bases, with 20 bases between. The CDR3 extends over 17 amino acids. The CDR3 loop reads CASSPPDWTDNSYEQYF. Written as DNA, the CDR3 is TGTGCCAGCAGTCCGCCGGATTGGACGGACAACTCCTACGAGCAGTACTTC.

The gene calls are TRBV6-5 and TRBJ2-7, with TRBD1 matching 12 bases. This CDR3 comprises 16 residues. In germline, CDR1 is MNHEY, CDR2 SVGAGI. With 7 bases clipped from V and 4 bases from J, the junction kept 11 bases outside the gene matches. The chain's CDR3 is CASNSIGTGGRYEQYF. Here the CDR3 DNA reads TGTGCCAGCAACAGTATCGGGACAGGGGGCAGGTACGAGCAGTACTTC.

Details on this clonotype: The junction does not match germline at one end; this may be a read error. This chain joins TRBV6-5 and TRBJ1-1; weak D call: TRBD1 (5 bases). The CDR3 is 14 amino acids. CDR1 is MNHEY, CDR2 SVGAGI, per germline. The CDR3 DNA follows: TGTGCCGGCAGTCCCGAGTGGGGGGTCACTGAAGCTTTCTTT. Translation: CAGSPEWGVTEAFF.

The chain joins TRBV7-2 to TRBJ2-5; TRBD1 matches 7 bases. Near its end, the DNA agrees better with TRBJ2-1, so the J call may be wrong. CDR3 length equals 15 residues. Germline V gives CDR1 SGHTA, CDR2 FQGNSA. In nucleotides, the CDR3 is TGTGCCAGCAGCTTTCAGACAGGGACGAAAGAGACCCAGTTCTTC. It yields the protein CASSFQTGTKETQFF.

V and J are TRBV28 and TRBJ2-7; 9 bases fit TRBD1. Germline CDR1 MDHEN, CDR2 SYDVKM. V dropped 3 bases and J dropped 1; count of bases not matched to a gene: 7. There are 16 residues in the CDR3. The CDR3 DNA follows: TGTGCCAGCAGTTTCCCCAACAGGGGGCGGTCCTACGAGCAGTACTTC. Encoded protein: CASSFPNRGRSYEQYF. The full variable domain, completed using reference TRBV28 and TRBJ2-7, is DVKVTQSSRYLVKRTGEKVFLECVQDMDHENMFWYRQDPGLGLRLIYFSYDVKMKEKGDIPEGYSVSREKKERFSLILESASTNQTSMYLCASSFPNRGRSYEQYFGPGTRLTVT.

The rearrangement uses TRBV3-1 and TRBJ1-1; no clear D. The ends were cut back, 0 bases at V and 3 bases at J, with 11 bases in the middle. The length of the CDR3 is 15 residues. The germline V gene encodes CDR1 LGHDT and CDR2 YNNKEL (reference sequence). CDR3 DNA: TGTGCCAGCAGCCAAGATAGAGGGCCGTACACTGAAGCTTTCTTT. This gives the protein CASSQDRGPYTEAFF.

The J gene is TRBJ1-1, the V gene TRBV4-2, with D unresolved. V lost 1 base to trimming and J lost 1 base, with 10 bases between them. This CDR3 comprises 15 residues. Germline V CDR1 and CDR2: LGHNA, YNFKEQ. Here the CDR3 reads CASSQGGSANTEAFF. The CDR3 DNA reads TGTGCCAGCAGCCAAGGGGGTTCGGCGAACACTGAAGCTTTCTTT.

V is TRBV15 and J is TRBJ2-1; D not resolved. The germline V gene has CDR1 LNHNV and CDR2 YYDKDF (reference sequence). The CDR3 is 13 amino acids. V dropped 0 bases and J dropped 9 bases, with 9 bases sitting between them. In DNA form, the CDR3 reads TGTGCCACCAGCAGAGATCTAGTGGGTGAGCAGTTCTTC. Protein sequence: CATSRDLVGEQFF.

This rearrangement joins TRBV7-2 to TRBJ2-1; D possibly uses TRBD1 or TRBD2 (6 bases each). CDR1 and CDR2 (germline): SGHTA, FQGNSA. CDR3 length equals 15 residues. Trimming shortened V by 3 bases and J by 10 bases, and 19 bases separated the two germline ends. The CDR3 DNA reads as TGTGCCAGCAGCTTTGGAGGGGGATCTCGAAAGGAGCAGTTCTTC. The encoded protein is CASSFGGGSRKEQFF.

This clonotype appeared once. The CDR3 here is CASSATLQSYEQYF. CDR3 coding DNA: TGTGCCAGCAGCGCGACCTTACAGAGCTACGAGCAGTACTTC. The V gene is TRBV9, the J gene TRBJ2-7; D is unresolved. The CDR3 contains 14 residues. Trimming removed 3 bases at V and 3 bases at J, with 13 bases between. Germline V gene lookup returns CDR1 SGDLS and CDR2 YYNGEE.

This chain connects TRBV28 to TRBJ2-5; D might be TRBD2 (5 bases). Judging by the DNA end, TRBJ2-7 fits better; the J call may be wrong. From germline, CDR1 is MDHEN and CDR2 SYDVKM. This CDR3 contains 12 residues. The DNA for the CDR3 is TGTGCCAGCAGGAGGGCACTAAACGAGCAGTACTTC. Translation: CASRRALNEQYF.

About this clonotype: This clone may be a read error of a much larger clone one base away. This CDR3 is CACSRRAYEQYF. The CDR3 coding sequence is TGTGCCTGCAGCCGCAGGGCGTACGAGCAGTACTTC. The V and J genes are TRBV28 and TRBJ2-4, with D maybe TRBD1 (5 bases). The last part of the DNA fits TRBJ2-7 better; the J call may be wrong. This CDR3 has 12 residues. Germline V CDR1 and CDR2: MDHEN, SYDVKM.

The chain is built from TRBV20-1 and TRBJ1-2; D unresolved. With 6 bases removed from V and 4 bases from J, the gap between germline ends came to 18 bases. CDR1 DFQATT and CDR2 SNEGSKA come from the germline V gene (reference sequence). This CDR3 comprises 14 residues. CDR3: CSAPREDRIYGYTF. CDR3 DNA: TGCAGTGCCCCTAGGGAGGACCGAATCTATGGCTACACCTTC.

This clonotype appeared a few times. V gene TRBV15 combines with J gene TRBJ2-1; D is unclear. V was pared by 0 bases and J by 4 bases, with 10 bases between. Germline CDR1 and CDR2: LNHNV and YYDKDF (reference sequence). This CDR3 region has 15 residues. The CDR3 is CATSRESRVYNEQFF. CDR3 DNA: TGTGCCACCAGCAGAGAGTCAAGAGTATACAATGAGCAGTTCTTC.

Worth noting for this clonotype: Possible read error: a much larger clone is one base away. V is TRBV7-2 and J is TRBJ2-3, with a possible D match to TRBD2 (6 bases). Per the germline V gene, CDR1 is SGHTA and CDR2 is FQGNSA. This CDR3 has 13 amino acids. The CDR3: CPSSPRGTDTQYF. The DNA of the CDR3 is TGTCCCAGCAGCCCGCGGGGAACAGATACGCAGTATTTT.

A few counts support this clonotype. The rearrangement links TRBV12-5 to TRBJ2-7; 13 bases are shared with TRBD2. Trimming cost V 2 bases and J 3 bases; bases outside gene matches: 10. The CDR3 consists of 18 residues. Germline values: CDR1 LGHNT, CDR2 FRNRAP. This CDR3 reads CASGLILHGTSGNYEQYF. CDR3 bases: TGTGCTAGTGGTTTGATACTTCACGGGACTAGCGGGAACTACGAGCAGTACTTC.

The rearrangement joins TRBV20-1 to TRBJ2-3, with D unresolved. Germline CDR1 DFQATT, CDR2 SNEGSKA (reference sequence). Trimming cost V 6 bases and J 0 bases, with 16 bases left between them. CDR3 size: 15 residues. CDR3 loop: CSASRLGLSTDTQYF. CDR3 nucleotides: TGCAGTGCCAGCAGGTTGGGATTAAGCACAGATACGCAGTATTTT.

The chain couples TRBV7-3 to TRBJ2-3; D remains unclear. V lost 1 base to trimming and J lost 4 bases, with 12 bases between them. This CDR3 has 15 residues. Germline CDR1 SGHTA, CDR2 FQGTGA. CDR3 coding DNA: TGTGCCAGCAGCTTAAATCCCCTTACTTCAGATACGCAGTATTTT. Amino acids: CASSLNPLTSDTQYF.

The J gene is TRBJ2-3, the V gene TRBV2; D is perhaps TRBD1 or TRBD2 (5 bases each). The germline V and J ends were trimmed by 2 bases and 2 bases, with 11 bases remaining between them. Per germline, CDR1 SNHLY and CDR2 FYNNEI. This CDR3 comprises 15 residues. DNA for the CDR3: TGTGCCAGCAGTGAACAGGGAGTACACACAGATACGCAGTATTTT. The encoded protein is CASSEQGVHTDTQYF. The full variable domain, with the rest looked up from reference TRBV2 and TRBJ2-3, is EPEVTQTPSHQVTQMGQEVILRCVPISNHLYFYWYRQILGQKVEFLVSFYNNEISEKSEIFDDQFSVERPDGSNFTLKIRSTKLEDSAMYFCASSEQGVHTDTQYFGPGTRLTVL.

The CDR3 sequence is CASSVDSDTQYF. The DNA of the CDR3 is TGTGCCAGCAGCGTAGATTCAGATACGCAGTATTTT. The rearrangement links TRBV9 to TRBJ2-3; no reliable D call. V lost 0 bases, J lost 4 bases, and 3 bases lay in between. Germline CDR1 is SGDLS and CDR2 is YYNGEE. This CDR3 is 12 amino acids long.

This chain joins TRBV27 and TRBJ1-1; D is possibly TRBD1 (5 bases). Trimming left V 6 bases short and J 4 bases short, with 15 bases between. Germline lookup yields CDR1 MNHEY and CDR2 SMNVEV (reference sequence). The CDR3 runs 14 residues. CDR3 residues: CASSLGRQGTEAFF. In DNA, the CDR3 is TGTGCCAGCAGCCTAGGGAGGCAGGGCACTGAAGCTTTCTTT.